This T cell receptor (beta chain) was found in a study of blood T cells in healthy people across ages. Overall study findings and caveats: Among long-lived donors, naive CD4+ cells were more numerous and diversity higher than in aged donors. Per-million-T-cell TCR beta diversity fell roughly linearly with age.

A sample-barcoded 5' primer and a J-beta primer mix were used in a second PCR of roughly 7 to 11 cycles. With 12 random nucleotides, a template-switch adaptor tagged each individual cDNA molecule. TCRdb reprocessed the 5' RACE reads with MiXCR, giving one entry per CDR3 protein. The table includes hundreds of thousands of distinct CDR3 sequences, approximately 53% detected once. The study isolated at least 6.5 million PBMCs from each sample. This clonotype was seen only a few times. No antigen is known for it. The germline V and J ends were trimmed by 0 bases and 0 bases, with 20 bases remaining between them. The CDR3 contains 19 residues. CDR1 is MGHDK, CDR2 SYGVNS, per germline.

This chain links TRBV25-1 with TRBJ2-5; D is unclear. This sequence was found in an elderly man in good health. Sequencing used blood. The CDR3 here is CASSEYAGVPLQYQETQYF. The CDR3 nucleotides are TGTGCCAGCAGTGAATATGCAGGAGTGCCGTTACAGTACCAAGAGACCCAGTACTTC.